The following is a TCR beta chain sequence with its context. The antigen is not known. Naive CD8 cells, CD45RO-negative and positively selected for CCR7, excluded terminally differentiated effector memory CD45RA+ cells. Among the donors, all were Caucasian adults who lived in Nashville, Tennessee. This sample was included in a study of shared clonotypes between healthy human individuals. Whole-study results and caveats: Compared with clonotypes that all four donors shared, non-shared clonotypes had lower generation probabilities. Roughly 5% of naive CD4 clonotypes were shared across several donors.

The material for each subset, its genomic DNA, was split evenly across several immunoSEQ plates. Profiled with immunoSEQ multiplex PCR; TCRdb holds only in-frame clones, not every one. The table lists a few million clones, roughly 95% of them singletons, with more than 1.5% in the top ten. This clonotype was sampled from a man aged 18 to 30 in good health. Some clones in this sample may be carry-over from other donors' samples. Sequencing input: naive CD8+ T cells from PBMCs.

This CDR3 is CTSSQEIAGGPVDEQYF. The CDR3 nucleotides read TGCACCAGCAGCCAAGAGATCGCGGGAGGGCCGGTTGACGAGCAGTACTTC. The chain combines TRBV1 with TRBJ2-7; the DNA was not compared with TRBD2, the D call given in the table. TRBV1 corresponds to a pseudogene. This CDR3 region has 17 residues.